This TCR beta chain stems from a study of regulatory T cells in long-lasting Graves disease. Sample time point: newly diagnosed GD, antithyroid drugs for less than 3 months. The TCR library was made from RNA that had been extracted from PBMCs in TRIzol. Graves' disease diagnosis relied on American Thyroid Association guidelines. The CDR3 has 16 amino acids. V lost 0 bases, J lost 4 bases, and 5 bases stayed unmatched. Germline V lookup: CDR1 GTSNPN, CDR2 SVGIG (reference sequence). The TCR beta library used iRepertoire HTBI primers with Arm-PCR amplification of CDR3. TCRdb independently ran MiXCR on the multiplex PCR reads; one entry per CDR3 protein. The sample contains fewer than 550,000 distinct CDR3 sequences, less than 20% of which appear only once. In this sample, this clonotype turned up many times. Its antigen is not identified. Study-level results: Whereas 950 to 1,000 public clonotypes were shared by new patients, persistent patients shared more, at 2,500 to 3,000.

Separately, the same data were catalogued under a study of T cells in Graves' hyperthyroidism and ophthalmopathy.

This sequence originates from a woman aged 18-29 years with Graves disease. Sequencing was performed on peripheral blood mononuclear cells (PBMCs), taken at new diagnosis, from a patient treated with antithyroid drugs. The V and J genes are TRBV30 and TRBJ2-1; TRBD2 agrees at 11 bases. The CDR3 reads CAWSVRTSGLYNEQFF. In DNA form, the CDR3 reads TGTGCCTGGAGTGTACGGACTAGCGGGCTTTACAATGAGCAGTTCTTC.